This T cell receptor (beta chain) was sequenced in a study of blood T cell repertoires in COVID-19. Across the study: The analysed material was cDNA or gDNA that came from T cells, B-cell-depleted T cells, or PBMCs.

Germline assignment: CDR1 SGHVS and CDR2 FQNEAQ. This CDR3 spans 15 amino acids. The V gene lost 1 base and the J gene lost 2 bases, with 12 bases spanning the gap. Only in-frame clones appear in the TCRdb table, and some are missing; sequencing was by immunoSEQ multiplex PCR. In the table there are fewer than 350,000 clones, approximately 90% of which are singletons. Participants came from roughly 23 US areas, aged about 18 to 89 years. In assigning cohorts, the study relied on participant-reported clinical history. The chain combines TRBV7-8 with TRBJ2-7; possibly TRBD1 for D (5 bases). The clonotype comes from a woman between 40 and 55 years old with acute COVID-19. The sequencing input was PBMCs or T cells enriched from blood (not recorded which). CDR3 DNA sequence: TGTGCCAGCAGCTTAGTAGGGGCGGTAGCCTACGAGCAGTACTTC. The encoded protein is CASSLVGAVAYEQYF.